The rows below give T cell receptor beta chains drawn from one sample of a study of tumor and adjacent non-tumor tissue in lung cancer. TCRdb reanalysed the multiplex PCR reads using MiXCR and keeps one entry per CDR3 protein. The sample records 75,000 to 90,000 distinct CDR3 sequences, 75% to 85% being singletons. The sample consisted of distant non-tumor lung tissue. These receptors all stem from a woman aged 45 to 65 with non-small cell lung cancer. Each CDR3 is given with its conserved first and last residue. D genes are given only for firm matches. For some rows the clone size is stated as once, few or many, or as a class when expanded; others skip it.

NA	NA	TRBJ2-7	TRBV5-5	CTSSLGPWPSYEQYF	TGCACCAGCAGTTTGGGACCATGGCCTTCCTACGAGCAGTACTTC
NA	NA	TRBJ2-7	TRBV11-2	CASSLESATYEQYF	TGTGCCAGCAGCTTGGAGAGTGCTACCTACGAGCAGTACTTC
NA	NA	TRBJ2-3	TRBV6-1	CGSSEIPWDSGRPSTDTQYF	TGTGGCAGCAGTGAAATTCCGTGGGATAGTGGGAGACCAAGCACAGATACGCAGTATTTT
NA	NA	TRBJ2-1	TRBV29-1	CSVEDPRRNSYSEEFF	TGTAGCGTTGAAGATCCCCGCCGAAACTCCTACAGTGAGGAGTTCTTC
many	NA	TRBJ2-3	TRBV5-1	CASSPNGGGSTDTQYF	TGCGCCAGCAGCCCCAACGGAGGGGGGTCCACAGATACGCAGTATTTT
many	TRBD1	TRBJ1-2	TRBV28	CASKRQGGGYTF	TGTGCCAGCAAAAGGCAGGGGGGTGGCTACACCTTC
NA	NA	TRBJ2-3	TRBV11-2	CASSSWGRLATDTQYF	TGTGCCAGCAGCTCGTGGGGGCGGCTAGCGACAGATACGCAGTATTTT
NA	NA	TRBJ2-3	TRBV4-1	CASSYGPNTDTQYF	TGCGCCAGCAGCTACGGACCAAACACAGATACGCAATATTTT
NA	NA	TRBJ1-2	TRBV6-1	CASSHRTEEYGYTF	TGTGCCAGCAGTCACCGAACAGAGGAATATGGCTACACCTTC
NA	TRBD2	TRBJ2-3	TRBV6-6	CACKRLASTDTQYF	TGTGCCTGCAAAAGACTAGCGAGCACAGATACGCAGTATTTT
NA	TRBD1	TRBJ2-5	TRBV6-5	CANSLGQGGSTQYF	TGTGCCAACAGTTTAGGACAGGGTGGCTCGACCCAGTACTTC
many	NA	TRBJ1-5	TRBV5-6	CASSLLQTGNQPQHF	TGTGCCAGCAGCTTGTTGCAGACCGGCAATCAGCCCCAGCATTTT
NA	TRBD2	TRBJ2-1	TRBV10-2	CASDTGTSGTDEQFF	TGCGCCAGTGATACCGGGACTAGCGGGACCGATGAGCAGTTCTTC
once	NA	TRBJ1-2	TRBV10-2	CVSSVSLYGYTF	TGCGTCAGCAGTGTCAGCCTCTATGGCTACACCTTC
NA	NA	TRBJ2-3	TRBV6-6	CASTRIDMQYF	TGTGCCAGCACTCGTATAGATATGCAGTATTTT
NA	NA	TRBJ1-1	TRBV5-6	CASSMVPGMNTEVFF	TGTGCCAGCAGCATGGTTCCAGGTATGAACACTGAAGTTTTCTTT
NA	NA	TRBJ2-7	TRBV7-9	CASSSRSKQYF	TGTGCTAGCAGCTCCAGGAGCAAGCAGTACTTC
NA	NA	TRBJ2-2	TRBV11-2	CTSSLEPGAGELFF	TGCACCAGCAGCTTAGAACCCGGAGCCGGGGAGCTGTTTTTT
NA	NA	TRBJ2-2	TRBV12-3/TRBV12-4	CASPRNSRNTGEPFF	TGTGCCAGCCCAAGAAACAGTCGGAACACCGGGGAGCCGTTTTTT
NA	NA	TRBJ1-5	TRBV6-1	CARRGRQSQHF	TGTGCCCGGAGGGGCCGCCAGTCACAACATTTT
NA	TRBD2	TRBJ2-7	TRBV12-3/TRBV12-4	CANGTGGLSSYEQYF	TGTGCCAACGGAACGGGAGGCCTTAGTTCCTACGAGCAGTACTTC
NA	NA	TRBJ1-1	TRBV4-1	CACERGTTTEAFF	TGCGCCTGCGAGAGGGGTACAACCACTGAAGCTTTCTTT